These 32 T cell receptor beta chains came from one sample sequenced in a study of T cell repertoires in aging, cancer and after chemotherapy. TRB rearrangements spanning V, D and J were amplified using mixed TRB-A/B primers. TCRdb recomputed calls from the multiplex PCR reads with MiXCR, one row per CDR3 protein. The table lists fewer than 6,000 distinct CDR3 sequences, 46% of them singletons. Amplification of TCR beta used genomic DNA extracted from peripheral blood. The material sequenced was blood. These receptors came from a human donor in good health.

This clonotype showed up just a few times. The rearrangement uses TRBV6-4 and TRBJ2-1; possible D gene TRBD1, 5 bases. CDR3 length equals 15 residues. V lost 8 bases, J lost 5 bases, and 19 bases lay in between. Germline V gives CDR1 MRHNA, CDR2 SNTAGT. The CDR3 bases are TGTGCCAGCTCCCACGGCCTCGAAGGGGACAATGAGCAGTTCTTC. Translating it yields CASSHGLEGDNEQFF.

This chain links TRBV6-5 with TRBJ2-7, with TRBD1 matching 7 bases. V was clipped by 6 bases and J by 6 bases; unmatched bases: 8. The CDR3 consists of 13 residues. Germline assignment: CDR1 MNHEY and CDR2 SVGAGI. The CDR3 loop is CASSQTDRAEQYF. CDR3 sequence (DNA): TGTGCCAGCAGCCAAACCGACAGGGCCGAGCAGTACTTC.

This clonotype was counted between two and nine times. The CDR3 nucleotides are TGTGCCTGGAGGAGGACAGGGGGCAATGAGCAGTTCTTC. This sequence encodes CAWRRTGGNEQFF. This chain links TRBV30 with TRBJ2-1; TRBD1 matches at 10 bases. CDR3 length: 13 amino acids. Germline CDR1 and CDR2: GTSNPN and SVGIG (reference sequence). V gave up 3 bases and J gave up 6 bases; unmatched junction bases: 2. Variable domain in full (rest from reference TRBV30 and TRBJ2-1): SQTIHQWPATLVQPVGSPLSLECTVEGTSNPNLYWYRQAAGRGLQLLFYSVGIGQISSEVPQNLSASRPQDRQFILSSKKLLLSDSGFYLCAWRRTGGNEQFFGPGTRLTVL.

CDR3 coding DNA: TGTGCCAGCAGTTACCCCAGCAATGAGCAGTTCTTC. Protein sequence: CASSYPSNEQFF. The chain recombines TRBV6-5 with TRBJ2-1, with no clear D. CDR1 and CDR2 (germline): MNHEY, SVGAGI. V was pared by 2 bases and J by 6 bases, with 5 bases between. This CDR3 contains 12 residues.

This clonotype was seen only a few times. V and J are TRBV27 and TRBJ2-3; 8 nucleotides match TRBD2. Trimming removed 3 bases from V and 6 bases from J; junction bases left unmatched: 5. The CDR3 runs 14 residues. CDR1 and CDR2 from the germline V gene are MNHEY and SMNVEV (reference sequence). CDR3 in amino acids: CASSFLAGADTQYF. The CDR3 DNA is TGTGCCAGCAGTTTTCTAGCGGGCGCCGATACGCAGTATTTT.

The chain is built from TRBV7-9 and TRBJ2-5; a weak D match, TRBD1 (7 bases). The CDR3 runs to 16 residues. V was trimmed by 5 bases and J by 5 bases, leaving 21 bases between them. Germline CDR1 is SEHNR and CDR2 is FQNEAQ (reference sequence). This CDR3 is CASSLRRAGGLETQYF. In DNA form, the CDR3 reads TGTGCCAGCAGCCTCCGACGGGCAGGGGGACTGGAGACCCAGTACTTC.

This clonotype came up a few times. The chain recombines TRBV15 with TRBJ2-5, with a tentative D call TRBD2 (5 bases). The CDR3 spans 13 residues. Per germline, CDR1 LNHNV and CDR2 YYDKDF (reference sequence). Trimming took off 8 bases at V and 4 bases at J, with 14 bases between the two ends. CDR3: CATDTRVGETQYF. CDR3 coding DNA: TGTGCCACCGATACTAGGGTCGGAGAGACCCAGTACTTC.

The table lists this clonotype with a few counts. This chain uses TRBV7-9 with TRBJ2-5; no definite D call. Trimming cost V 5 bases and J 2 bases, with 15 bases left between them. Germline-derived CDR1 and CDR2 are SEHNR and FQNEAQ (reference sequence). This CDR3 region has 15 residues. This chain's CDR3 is CASSAALGWQETQYF. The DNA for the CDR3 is TGTGCCAGCAGCGCTGCGCTGGGTTGGCAAGAGACCCAGTACTTC.

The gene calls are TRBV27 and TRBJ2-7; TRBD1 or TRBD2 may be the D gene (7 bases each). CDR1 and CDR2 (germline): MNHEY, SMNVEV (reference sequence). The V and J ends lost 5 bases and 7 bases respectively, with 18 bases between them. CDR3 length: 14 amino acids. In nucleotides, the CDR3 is TGTGCCAGCAGTGCAGGGGGGGTCATGCGGGAGCAGTACTTC. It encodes CASSAGGVMREQYF.

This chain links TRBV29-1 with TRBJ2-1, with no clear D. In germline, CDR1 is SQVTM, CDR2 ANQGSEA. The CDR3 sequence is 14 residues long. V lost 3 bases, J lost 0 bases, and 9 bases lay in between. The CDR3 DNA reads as TGCAGCGTTGAGCCACACGTCTCCTACAATGAGCAGTTCTTC. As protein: CSVEPHVSYNEQFF.

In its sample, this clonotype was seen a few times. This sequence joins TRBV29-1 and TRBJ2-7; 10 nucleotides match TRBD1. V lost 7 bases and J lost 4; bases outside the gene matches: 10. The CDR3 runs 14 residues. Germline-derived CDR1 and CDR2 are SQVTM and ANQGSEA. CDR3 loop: CSASKGDRGYEQYF. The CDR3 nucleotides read TGCAGCGCATCCAAGGGGGACAGGGGTTACGAGCAGTACTTC.

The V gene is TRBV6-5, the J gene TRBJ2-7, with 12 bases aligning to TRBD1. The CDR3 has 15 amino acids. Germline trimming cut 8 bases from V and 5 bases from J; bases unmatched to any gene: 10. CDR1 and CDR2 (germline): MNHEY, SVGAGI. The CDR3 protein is CASWGGGTGGNEQYF. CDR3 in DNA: TGTGCCAGCTGGGGAGGCGGGACAGGGGGCAACGAGCAGTACTTC.

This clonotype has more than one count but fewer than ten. The chain's CDR3 is CASSLGLAGNTGELFF. The CDR3 bases are TGCGCCAGCAGCTTGGGACTAGCGGGGAACACCGGGGAGCTGTTTTTT. V gene TRBV5-1 combines with J gene TRBJ2-2, with TRBD2 identical over 10 bases. Germline loops: CDR1 SGHRS, CDR2 YFSETQ. The CDR3 sequence is 16 residues long. Trimming took 0 bases from V and 1 from J; bases not matched to a gene: 0.

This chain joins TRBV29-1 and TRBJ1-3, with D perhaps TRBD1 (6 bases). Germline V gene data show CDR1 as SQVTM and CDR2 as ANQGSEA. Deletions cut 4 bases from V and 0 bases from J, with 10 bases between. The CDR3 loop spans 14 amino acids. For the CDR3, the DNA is TGCAGCGTTGGGACAGCGAACTCTGGAAACACCATATATTTT. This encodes CSVGTANSGNTIYF.

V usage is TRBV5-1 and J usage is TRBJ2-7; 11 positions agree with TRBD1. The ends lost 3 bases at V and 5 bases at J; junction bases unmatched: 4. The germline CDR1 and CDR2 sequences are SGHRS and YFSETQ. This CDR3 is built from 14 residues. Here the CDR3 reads CASSSGQGVNEQYF. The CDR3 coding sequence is TGCGCCAGCAGCTCGGGACAGGGGGTCAACGAGCAGTACTTC.

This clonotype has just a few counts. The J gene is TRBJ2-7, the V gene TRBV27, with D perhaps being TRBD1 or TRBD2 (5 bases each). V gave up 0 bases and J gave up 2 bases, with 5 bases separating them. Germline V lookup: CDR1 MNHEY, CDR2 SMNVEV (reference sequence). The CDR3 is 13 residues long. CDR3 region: CASSLSGAYEQYF. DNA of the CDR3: TGTGCCAGCAGTTTATCGGGGGCCTACGAGCAGTACTTC.

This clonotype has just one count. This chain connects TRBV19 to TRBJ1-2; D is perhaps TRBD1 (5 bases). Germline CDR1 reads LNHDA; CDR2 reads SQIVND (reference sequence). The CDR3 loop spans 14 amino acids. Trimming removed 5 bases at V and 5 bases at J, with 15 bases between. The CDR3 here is CASSLEERGYGYTF. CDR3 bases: TGTGCCAGTAGTTTGGAAGAGAGGGGATATGGCTACACCTTC. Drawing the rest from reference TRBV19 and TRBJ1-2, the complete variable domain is DGGITQSPKYLFRKEGQNVTLSCEQNLNHDAMYWYRQDPGQGLRLIYYSQIVNDFQKGDIAEGYSVSREKKESFPLTVTSAQKNPTAFYLCASSLEERGYGYTFGSGTRLTVV.

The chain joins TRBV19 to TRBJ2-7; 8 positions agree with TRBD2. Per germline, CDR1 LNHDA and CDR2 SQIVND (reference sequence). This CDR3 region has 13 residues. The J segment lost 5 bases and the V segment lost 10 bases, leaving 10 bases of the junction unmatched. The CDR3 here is CATHPRGGNEQYF. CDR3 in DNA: TGTGCCACCCACCCTCGGGGGGGGAACGAGCAGTACTTC.

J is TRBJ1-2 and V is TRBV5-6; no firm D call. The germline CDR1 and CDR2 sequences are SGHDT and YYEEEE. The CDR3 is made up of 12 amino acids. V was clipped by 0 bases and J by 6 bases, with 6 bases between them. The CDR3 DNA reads TGTGCCAGCAGCTTGGGACCAGATGGCTACACCTTC. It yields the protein CASSLGPDGYTF.

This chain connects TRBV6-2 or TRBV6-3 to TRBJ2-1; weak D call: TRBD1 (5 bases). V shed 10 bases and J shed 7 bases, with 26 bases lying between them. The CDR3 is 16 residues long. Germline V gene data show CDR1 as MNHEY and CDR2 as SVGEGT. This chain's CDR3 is CATYKDRGAGLNEQFF. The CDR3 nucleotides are TGTGCCACCTACAAGGATAGGGGTGCAGGTCTGAATGAGCAGTTCTTC.

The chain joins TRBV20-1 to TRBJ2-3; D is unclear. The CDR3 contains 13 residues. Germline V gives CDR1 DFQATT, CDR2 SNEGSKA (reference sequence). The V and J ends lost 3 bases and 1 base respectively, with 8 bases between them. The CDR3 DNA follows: TGCAGTGCTAGGGTATCGGGCACAGATACGCAGTATTTT. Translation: CSARVSGTDTQYF.

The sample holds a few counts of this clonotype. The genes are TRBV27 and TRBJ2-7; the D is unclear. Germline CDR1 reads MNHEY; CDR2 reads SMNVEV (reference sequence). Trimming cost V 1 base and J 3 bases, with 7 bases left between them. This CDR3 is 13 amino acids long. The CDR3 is CASSLYHNYEQYF. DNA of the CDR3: TGTGCCAGCAGTTTATACCACAACTACGAGCAGTACTTC.

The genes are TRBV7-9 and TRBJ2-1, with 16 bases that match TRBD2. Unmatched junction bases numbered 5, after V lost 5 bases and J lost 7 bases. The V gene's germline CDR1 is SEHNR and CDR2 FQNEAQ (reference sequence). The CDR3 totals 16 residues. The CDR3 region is CASSPGTSGGENEQFF. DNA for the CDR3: TGTGCCAGCAGCCCAGGGACTAGCGGGGGGGAAAATGAGCAGTTCTTC.

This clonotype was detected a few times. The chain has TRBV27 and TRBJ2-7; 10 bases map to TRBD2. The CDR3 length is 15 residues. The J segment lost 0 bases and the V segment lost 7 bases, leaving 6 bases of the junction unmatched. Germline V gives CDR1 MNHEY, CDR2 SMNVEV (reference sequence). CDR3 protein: CASKDASGSSYEQYF. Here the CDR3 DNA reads TGTGCCAGCAAAGATGCTAGCGGGAGCTCCTACGAGCAGTACTTC.

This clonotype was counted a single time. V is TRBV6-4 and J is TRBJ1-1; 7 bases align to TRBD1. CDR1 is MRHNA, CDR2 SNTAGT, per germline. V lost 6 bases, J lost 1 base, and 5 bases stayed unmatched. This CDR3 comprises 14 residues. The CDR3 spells CASRRQGPNTEAFF. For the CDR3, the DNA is TGTGCCAGCAGAAGACAGGGCCCGAACACTGAAGCTTTCTTT.

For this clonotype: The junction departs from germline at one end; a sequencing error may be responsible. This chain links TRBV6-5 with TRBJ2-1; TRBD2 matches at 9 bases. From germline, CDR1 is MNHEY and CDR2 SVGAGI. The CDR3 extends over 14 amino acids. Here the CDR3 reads CASSGLAGQGEQFF. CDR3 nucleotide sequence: TGCGCCAGCAGCGGGCTAGCGGGACAAGGGGAGCAGTTCTTC.

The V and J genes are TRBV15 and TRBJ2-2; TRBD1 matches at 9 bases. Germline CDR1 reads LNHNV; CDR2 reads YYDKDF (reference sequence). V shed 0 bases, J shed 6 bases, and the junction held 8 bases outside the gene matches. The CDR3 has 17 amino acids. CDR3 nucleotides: TGTGCCACCAGCAGAGATTGGGGGACAGGGTTGGCCGGGGAGCTGTTTTTT. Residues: CATSRDWGTGLAGELFF. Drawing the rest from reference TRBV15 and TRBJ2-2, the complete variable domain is DAMVIQNPRYQVTQFGKPVTLSCSQTLNHNVMYWYQQKSSQAPKLLFHYYDKDFNNEADTPDNFQSRRPNTSFCFLDIRSPGLGDTAMYLCATSRDWGTGLAGELFFGEGSRLTVL.

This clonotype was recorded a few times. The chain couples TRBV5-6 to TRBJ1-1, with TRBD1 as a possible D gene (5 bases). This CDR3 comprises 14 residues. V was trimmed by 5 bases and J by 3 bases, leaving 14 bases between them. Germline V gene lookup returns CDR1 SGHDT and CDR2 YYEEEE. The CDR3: CASRGETVHTEAFF. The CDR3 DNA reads TGTGCCAGCAGGGGGGAGACCGTTCACACTGAAGCTTTCTTT. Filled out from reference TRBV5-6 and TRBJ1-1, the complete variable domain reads DAGVTQSPTHLIKTRGQQVTLRCSPKSGHDTVSWYQQALGQGPQFIFQYYEEEERQRGNFPDRFSGHQFPNYSSELNVNALLLGDSALYLCASRGETVHTEAFFGQGTRLTVV.

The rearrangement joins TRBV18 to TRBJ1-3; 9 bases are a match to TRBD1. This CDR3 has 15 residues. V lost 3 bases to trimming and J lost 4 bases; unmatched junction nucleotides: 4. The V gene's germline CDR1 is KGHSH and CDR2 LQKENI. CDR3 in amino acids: CASSPGTGLGNTIYF. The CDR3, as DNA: TGTGCCAGCTCACCTGGGACAGGGCTCGGAAACACCATATATTTT.

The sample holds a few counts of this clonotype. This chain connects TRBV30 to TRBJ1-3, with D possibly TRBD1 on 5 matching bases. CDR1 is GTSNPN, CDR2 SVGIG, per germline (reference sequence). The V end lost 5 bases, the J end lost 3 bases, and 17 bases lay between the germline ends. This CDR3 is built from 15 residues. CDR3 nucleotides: TGTGCCTGGGAATACAGGAGAATAGGTGGAAACACCATATATTTT. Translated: CAWEYRRIGGNTIYF.

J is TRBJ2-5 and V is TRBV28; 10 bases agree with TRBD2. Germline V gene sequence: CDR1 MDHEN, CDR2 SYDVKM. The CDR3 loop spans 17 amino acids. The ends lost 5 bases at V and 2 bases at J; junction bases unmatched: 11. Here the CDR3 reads CASSPGRLAGVQETQYF. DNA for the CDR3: TGTGCCAGCAGTCCTGGGAGACTAGCGGGCGTTCAAGAGACCCAGTACTTC.

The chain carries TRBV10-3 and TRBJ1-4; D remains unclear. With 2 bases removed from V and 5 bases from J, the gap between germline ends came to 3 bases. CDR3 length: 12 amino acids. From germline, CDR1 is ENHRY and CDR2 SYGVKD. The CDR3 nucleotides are TGTGCCATCAGTGAGGGAAATGAAAAACTGTTTTTT. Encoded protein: CAISEGNEKLFF.